This T cell receptor beta chain was found in a study of cytomegalovirus exposure and HLA in healthy donors. General observations from the study: Reports described diagnosis of cytomegalovirus status by the classifier as highly specific and sensitive. The study labeled roughly 160 TCR beta chains cytomegalovirus-associated. Across donors, most TCRs were seen rarely, yet some public ones were widespread. According to a subsequent analysis, TCR clusters from the first cohort were inclined to appear together in the 120 validation repertoires.

Assay used: immunoSEQ multiplex PCR; TCRdb lists only in-frame clones, some missing. The table records 140,000 or so clones, about 91% of them present only once. With respect to this clone: No antigen is known for it.

Trimming cost V 4 bases and J 5 bases; bases outside gene matches: 10. The germline V gene has CDR1 MNHEY and CDR2 SMNVEV (reference sequence). This CDR3 has 15 amino acids. The V gene is TRBV27, the J gene TRBJ2-7; 8 bases are shared with TRBD1. The sample comprised PBMCs. The sequence derives from a young woman in good health and CMV-seropositive. The CDR3 nucleotides are TGTGCCAGCAGTTCTCCGGGACAGGCGATTAACGAGCAGTACTTC. Protein: CASSSPGQAINEQYF.